This T cell receptor (beta chain) is drawn from a study of T cells expressing NK-cell markers. Study-level findings and limits: One observes that, in a few donors, these clonotypes were also the leading ones within the CD3+CD56-NKG2C+ fraction. Each of a handful of donors carried dominant NKG2C+ clonotypes accounting for about 1.0-7.5% of CD8+ T cells. Evidence did not settle whether expanded NKG2C+ T cell clones targeted HCMV.

With regard to this clonotype: No antigen is known for it.

TCR beta cDNA was made by 5'RACE template switching with UMIs. After re-calling the 5' RACE reads, TCRdb lists one entry per CDR3 protein, DNA absent. The sample holds about 410,000 distinct CDR3 sequences. There are 16 residues in the CDR3. This TCR was recovered from a woman aged 50 to 60 in good health. The chain couples TRBV12-3 or TRBV12-4 to TRBJ1-6. Sequenced: blood T cells: a sorted CD56 or NKG2C T cell subset, CD4+ or CD8+ T cells, or bulk PBMC T cells (not recorded which). The CDR3 reads CASRRTGSSYNSPLHF.